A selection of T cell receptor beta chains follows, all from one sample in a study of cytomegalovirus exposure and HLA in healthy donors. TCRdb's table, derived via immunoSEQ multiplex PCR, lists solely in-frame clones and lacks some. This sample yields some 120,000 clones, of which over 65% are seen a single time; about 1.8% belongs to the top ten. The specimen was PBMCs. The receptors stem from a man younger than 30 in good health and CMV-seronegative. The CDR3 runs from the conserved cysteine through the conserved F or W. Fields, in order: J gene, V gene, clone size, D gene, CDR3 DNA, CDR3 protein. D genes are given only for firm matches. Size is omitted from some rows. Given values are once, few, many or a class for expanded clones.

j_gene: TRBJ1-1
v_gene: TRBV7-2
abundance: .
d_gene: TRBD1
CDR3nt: TGTGCCAGCAGCTGGTCTGGGACAGGAGCCACTGAAGCTTTCTTT
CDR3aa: CASSWSGTGATEAFF

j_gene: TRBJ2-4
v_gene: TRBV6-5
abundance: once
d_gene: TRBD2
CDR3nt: TGTGCCAGCGGAATAGCGGGGGTTGGTGGAAACATTCAGTACTTC
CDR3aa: CASGIAGVGGNIQYF

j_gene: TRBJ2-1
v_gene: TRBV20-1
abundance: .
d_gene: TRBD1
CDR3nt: TGCAGTGCTAGAGACGACAGGGGACAGTTCTTC
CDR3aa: CSARDDRGQFF

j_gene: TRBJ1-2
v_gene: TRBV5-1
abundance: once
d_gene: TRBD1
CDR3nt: TGCGCCAGCAGCGCGGGACAGGGGAGGGATGGCTACACCTTC
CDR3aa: CASSAGQGRDGYTF

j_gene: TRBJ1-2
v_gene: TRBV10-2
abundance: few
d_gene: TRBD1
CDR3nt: TGCGCCAGCAGTGAGTGGGGGGACAGGGATGGCTACACCTTC
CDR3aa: CASSEWGDRDGYTF

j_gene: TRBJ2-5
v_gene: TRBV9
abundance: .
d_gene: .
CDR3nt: TGTGCCAGCAGCGTATCCCCTCAAGAGACCCAGTACTTC
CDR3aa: CASSVSPQETQYF

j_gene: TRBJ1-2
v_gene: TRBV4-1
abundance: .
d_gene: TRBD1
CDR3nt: TGCGCCAGCAGGTCGGACAGGGGCGGCTACACCTTC
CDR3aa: CASRSDRGGYTF

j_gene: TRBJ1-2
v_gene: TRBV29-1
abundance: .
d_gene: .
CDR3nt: TGCAGCGTTGAACTACGGGTGCGTGGCTATGGCTACACCTTC
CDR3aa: CSVELRVRGYGYTF

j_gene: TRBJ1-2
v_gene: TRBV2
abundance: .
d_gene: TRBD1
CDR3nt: TGTGCCAGCAGTGAGGCCGGGACAGGGGGTGGCTACACCTTC
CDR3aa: CASSEAGTGGGYTF

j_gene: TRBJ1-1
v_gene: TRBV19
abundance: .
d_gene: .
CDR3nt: TGTGCCAGTACCTCCAACGGGATACAAGCTTTCTTT
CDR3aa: CASTSNGIQAFF

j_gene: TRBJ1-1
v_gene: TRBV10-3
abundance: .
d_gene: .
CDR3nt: TGTGCCATCAGTGAGTCTGACGGGGCGGGGACTGAAGCTTTCTTT
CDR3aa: CAISESDGAGTEAFF

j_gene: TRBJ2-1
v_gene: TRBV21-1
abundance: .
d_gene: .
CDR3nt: TGTGCCAGCAGCAAATTCAGGCGTTATTACTACAATGAGCAGTTCTTC
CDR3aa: CASSKFRRYYYNEQFF

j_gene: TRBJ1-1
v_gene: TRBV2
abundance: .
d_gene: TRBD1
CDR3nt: TGTGCCAGCAGAGGAGGACAGGGCACATCGAAGACTGAAGCTTTCTTT
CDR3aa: CASRGGQGTSKTEAFF

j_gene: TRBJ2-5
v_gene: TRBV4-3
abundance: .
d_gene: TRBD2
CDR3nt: TGCGCCAGCAGCCAAGGTGACGTGCTAGCGGGGGAGACCCAGTACTTC
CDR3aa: CASSQGDVLAGETQYF

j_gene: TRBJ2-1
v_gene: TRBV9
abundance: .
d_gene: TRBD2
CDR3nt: TGTGCCAGCAGTAATAGCGGGGGGCAATTCTCCTACAATGAGCAGTTCTTC
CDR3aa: CASSNSGGQFSYNEQFF

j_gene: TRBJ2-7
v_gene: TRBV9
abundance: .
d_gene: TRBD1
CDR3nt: TGTGCCAGCAGCGCGGGACAGGGGGCCGAGCAGTACTTC
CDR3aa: CASSAGQGAEQYF

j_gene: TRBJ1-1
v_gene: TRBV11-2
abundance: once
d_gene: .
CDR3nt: TGTGCCAGCAGTAGTCTCGTCGGGAACACTGAAGCTTTCTTT
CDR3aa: CASSSLVGNTEAFF

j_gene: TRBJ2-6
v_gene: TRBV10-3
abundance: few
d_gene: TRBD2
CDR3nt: TGTGCCATCAGTGAGCCGGGACTAGCGGGGGGGCCCTCTGGGGCCAACGTCCTGACTTTC
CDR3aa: CAISEPGLAGGPSGANVLTF

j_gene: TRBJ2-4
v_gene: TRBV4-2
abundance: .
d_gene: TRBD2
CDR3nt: TGTGCCAGCAGCCACCGAGGACTAGCGGGGGTAGACAAAAACATTCAGTACTTC
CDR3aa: CASSHRGLAGVDKNIQYF

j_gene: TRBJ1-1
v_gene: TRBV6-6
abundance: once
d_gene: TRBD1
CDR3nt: TGTGCCAGCAGTTCCCCTGGGACAGGGCCAACTGAAGCTTTCTTT
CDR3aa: CASSSPGTGPTEAFF

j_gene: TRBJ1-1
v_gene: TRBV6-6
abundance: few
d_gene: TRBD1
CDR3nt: TGTGCCAGCAGTTACGCCTACAGGGGAAACACTGAAGCTTTCTTT
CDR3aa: CASSYAYRGNTEAFF

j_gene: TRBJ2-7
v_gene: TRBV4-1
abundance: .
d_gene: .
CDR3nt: TGCGCCAGCAGCCAAGACAGGGTATCCTACGAGCAGTACTTC
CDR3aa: CASSQDRVSYEQYF

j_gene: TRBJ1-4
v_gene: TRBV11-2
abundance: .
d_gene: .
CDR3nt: TGTGCCAGCAGCTTAGACTATGGGGTCACTAGTGAAAAACTGTTTTTT
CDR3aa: CASSLDYGVTSEKLFF

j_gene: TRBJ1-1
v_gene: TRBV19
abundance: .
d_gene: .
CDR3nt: TGTGCCAGTACCATGACGGGGGGGGTGAACACTGAAGCTTTCTTT
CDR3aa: CASTMTGGVNTEAFF

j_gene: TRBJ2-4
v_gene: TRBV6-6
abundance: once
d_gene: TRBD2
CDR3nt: TGTGCCAGCAGTTACGGGGGGGAAAACATTCAGTACTTC
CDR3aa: CASSYGGENIQYF

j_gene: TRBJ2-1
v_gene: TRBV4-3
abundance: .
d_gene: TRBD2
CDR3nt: TGCGCCAGCAGCCAAGATCTTGGTCTAGCGGGGTATTACAATGAGCAGTTCTTC
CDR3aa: CASSQDLGLAGYYNEQFF

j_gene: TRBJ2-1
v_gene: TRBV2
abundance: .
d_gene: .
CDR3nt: TGTGCCAGTAGAAACAATGAGCAGTTCTTC
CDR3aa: CASRNNEQFF

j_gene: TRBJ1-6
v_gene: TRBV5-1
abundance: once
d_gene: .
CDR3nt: TGCGCCAGCAGCCCCTCGGGGTCCTATAATTCACCCCTCCACTTT
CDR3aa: CASSPSGSYNSPLHF

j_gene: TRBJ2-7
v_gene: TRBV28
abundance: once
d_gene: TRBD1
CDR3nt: TGTGCCAGCAGTACGGCCGGGACAGGGTTGGTTTACGAGCAGTACTTC
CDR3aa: CASSTAGTGLVYEQYF

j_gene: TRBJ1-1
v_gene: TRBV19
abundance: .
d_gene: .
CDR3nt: TGTGCCAGTAGTAGTGGGAGCACTGAAGCTTTCTTT
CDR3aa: CASSSGSTEAFF

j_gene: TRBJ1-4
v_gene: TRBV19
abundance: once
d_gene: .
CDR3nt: TGTGCCACGTCAGTTAATGAAAAACTGTTTTTT
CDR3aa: CATSVNEKLFF

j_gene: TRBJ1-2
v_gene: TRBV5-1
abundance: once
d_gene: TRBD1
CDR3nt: TGCGCCAGCAGTTTAGGACAGGGGGTTGGCTACACCTTC
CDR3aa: CASSLGQGVGYTF

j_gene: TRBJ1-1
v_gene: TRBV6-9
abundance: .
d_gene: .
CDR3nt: TGTGCCAGCAGTTACCCTCTGAGGGCTTTCTTT
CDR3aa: CASSYPLRAFF

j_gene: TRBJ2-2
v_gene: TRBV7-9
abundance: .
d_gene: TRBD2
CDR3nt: TGTGCCAGCAGCTTAGCGATCCCTAGCGGGGGGGCCGACACCGGGGAGCTGTTTTTT
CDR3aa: CASSLAIPSGGADTGELFF

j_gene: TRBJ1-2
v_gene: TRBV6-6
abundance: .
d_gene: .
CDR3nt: TGTGCCAGCAGTTACGCGCAGGGGAGAGGCTACACCTTC
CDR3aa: CASSYAQGRGYTF

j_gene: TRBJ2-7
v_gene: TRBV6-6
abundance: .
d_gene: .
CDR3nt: TGTGCCAGCAGTTATAGCGAGGGCGAGCAGTACTTC
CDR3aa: CASSYSEGEQYF

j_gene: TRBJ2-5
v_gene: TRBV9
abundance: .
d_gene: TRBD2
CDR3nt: TGTGCCAGCAGCGCATTCGGACTAGCGGAGACCCAGTACTTC
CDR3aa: CASSAFGLAETQYF

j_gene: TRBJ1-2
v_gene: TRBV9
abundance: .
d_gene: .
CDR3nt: TGTGCCAGCAGCGTAACGGAAGACAGATTCTATGGCTACACCTTC
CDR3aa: CASSVTEDRFYGYTF

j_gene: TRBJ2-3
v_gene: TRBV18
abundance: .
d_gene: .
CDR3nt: TGTGCCAGCTCTCCTCTCGACAGAGCAGATACGCAGTATTTT
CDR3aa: CASSPLDRADTQYF

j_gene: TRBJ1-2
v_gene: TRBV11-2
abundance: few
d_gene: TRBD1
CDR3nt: TGTGCCAGCAGCCCGATGGACAGGCTTCTCTATGGCTACACCTTC
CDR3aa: CASSPMDRLLYGYTF

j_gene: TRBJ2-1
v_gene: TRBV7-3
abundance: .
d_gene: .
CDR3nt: TGTGCCAGCAGCTTAAAGCCGAGGATAAGCTCCTACAATGAGCAGTTCTTC
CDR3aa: CASSLKPRISSYNEQFF

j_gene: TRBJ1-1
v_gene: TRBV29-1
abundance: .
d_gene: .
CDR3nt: TGCAGCGTTTCCGGGGGCACTGAAGCTTTCTTT
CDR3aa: CSVSGGTEAFF

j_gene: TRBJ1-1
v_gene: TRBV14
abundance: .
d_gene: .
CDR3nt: TGTGCCAGCAGCCAATATTACTTGGGCTACAACACTGAAGCTTTCTTT
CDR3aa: CASSQYYLGYNTEAFF

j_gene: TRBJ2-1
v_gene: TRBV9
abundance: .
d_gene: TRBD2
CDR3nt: TGTGCCAGCAGCGTTGGACAGCGGGGGGTTGGCTACAATGAGCAGTTCTTC
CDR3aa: CASSVGQRGVGYNEQFF

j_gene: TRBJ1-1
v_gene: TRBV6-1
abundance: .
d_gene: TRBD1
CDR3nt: TGTGCCAGCAGTGGGGGACAGGGGGCTGGATACACTGAAGCTTTCTTT
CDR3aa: CASSGGQGAGYTEAFF